This TCR beta chain was identified during a study of cytomegalovirus exposure and HLA in healthy donors. Measured with immunoSEQ multiplex PCR; TCRdb has only the in-frame clones, and not every one. The data hold hundreds of thousands of clones, with 80% to 95% observed a single time. The clonotype originates from a woman aged 25 to 39 in good health and CMV-seronegative. The sample comprised PBMCs.

In nucleotides, the CDR3 is TGTGCCACCTCGATTGGGTGGGGTACTGAAGCTTTCTTT. It codes for CATSIGWGTEAFF. The chain recombines TRBV7-8 with TRBJ1-1, with D unclear. The germline V and J ends were trimmed by 10 bases and 5 bases, with 17 bases remaining between them. The CDR3 extends over 13 amino acids. Germline V CDR1 and CDR2: SGHVS, FQNEAQ. Filled out from reference TRBV7-8 and TRBJ1-1, the complete variable domain reads GAGVSQSPRYKVAKRGQDVALRCDPISGHVSLFWYQQALGQGPEFLTYFQNEAQLDKSGLPSDRFFAERPEGSVSTLKIQRTQQEDSAVYLCATSIGWGTEAFFGQGTRLTVV.